The next 10 T cell receptor beta chains were all read from a single sample in a study of T cell responses to AZD1222 COVID-19 vaccine. Only in-frame clones appear in the TCRdb table, and some are missing; sequencing was by immunoSEQ multiplex PCR. The sample lists roughly 96,000 clones, 70% to 90% occurring once. The source material was peripheral blood, sampled 28 days after the second AZD1222 dose. These receptors came from an adult who received the AZD1222 COVID-19 vaccine.

The chain employs TRBV7-6 and TRBJ1-5; D ambiguous. CDR1 is SGHVS and CDR2 is FNYEAQ in the germline V gene. Trimming stripped 3 bases from V and 4 bases from J, with 7 bases between. This CDR3 is built from 13 residues. CDR3 sequence: CASSLGLNQPQHF. Written as DNA, the CDR3 is TGTGCCAGCAGCTTGGGCCTAAATCAGCCCCAGCATTTT.

The chain employs TRBV28 and TRBJ1-5, with D tentatively TRBD1 (5 bases). The V and J ends lost 8 bases and 3 bases respectively, with 8 bases between them. The germline V gene has CDR1 MDHEN and CDR2 SYDVKM. The CDR3 is made up of 12 amino acids. The CDR3 DNA reads as TGTGCCAGCCGACAGCCCAATCAGCCCCAGCATTTT. It is translated as CASRQPNQPQHF.

This rearrangement joins TRBV18 to TRBJ1-1, with D perhaps TRBD1 (6 bases). V lost 3 bases and J lost 1, with 12 bases in between. The CDR3 has 15 amino acids. Germline loops: CDR1 KGHSH, CDR2 LQKENI. The CDR3 DNA follows: TGTGCCAGCTCACCCTGGGACAAAGGGAACACTGAAGCTTTCTTT. Protein: CASSPWDKGNTEAFF.

The chain recombines TRBV29-1 with TRBJ1-2; 9 nucleotides line up with TRBD1. The CDR3 consists of 15 residues. Germline-derived CDR1 and CDR2 are SQVTM and ANQGSEA. V lost 0 bases and J lost 6; bases outside the gene matches: 8. CDR3 amino acids: CSVEDRTGAEDGYTF. For the CDR3, the DNA is TGCAGCGTTGAAGACCGGACAGGGGCTGAGGATGGCTACACCTTC.

The chain is built from TRBV25-1 and TRBJ1-6; possibly TRBD1 for D (5 bases). CDR1 MGHDK and CDR2 SYGVNS come from the germline V gene. This CDR3 comprises 14 residues. V shed 6 bases and J shed 8 bases, with 14 bases lying between them. DNA of the CDR3: TGTGCCAGCAGCCAGGGACCGAGCCATTCACCCCTCCACTTT. Its protein is CASSQGPSHSPLHF.

The chain joins TRBV7-2 to TRBJ1-5; D uncertain. The ends were cut back, 8 bases at V and 1 base at J, with 6 bases in the middle. The V gene's germline CDR1 is SGHTA and CDR2 FQGNSA. The CDR3 loop spans 12 amino acids. The DNA for the CDR3 is TGTGCCAGCTCCGGAAGCAATCAGCCCCAGCATTTT. Protein: CASSGSNQPQHF. The entire variable domain, with the rest obtained from reference TRBV7-2 and TRBJ1-5, is as follows: GAGVSQSPSNKVTEKGKDVELRCDPISGHTALYWYRQSLGQGLEFLIYFQGNSAPDKSGLPSDRFSAERTGGSVSTLTIQRTQQEDSAVYLCASSGSNQPQHFGDGTRLSIL.

This clone was counted only a few times. The chain has TRBV9 and TRBJ1-1, with 8 bases that match TRBD1. V trimming: 6 bases; J trimming: 1 base; junction bases outside the gene matches: 5. CDR1 is SGDLS, CDR2 YYNGEE, per germline. The CDR3 totals 14 residues. CDR3 in amino acids: CASNSGTGNTEAFF. CDR3 in DNA: TGTGCCAGCAACTCCGGGACAGGGAACACTGAAGCTTTCTTT.

This chain links TRBV15 with TRBJ1-4; possible D gene TRBD1, 6 bases. CDR3 length: 18 amino acids. V was cut by 0 bases and J by 8 bases, with 22 bases left in between. Germline CDR1 is LNHNV and CDR2 is YYDKDF (reference sequence). Here the CDR3 reads CATSRDGIRGGLEEKLFF. In DNA form, the CDR3 reads TGTGCCACCAGCAGAGATGGGATACGAGGGGGGTTGGAAGAAAAACTGTTTTTT.

This clone was seen just once. Here the CDR3 reads CASSYLGIATNEKLFF. The CDR3 nucleotides are TGTGCCAGCAGCTACCTTGGGATTGCAACTAATGAAAAACTGTTTTTT. The gene calls are TRBV7-9 and TRBJ1-4; D unclear. V was shortened by 4 bases and J by 0 bases, with 12 bases between the two germline ends. The CDR3 is made up of 16 amino acids. CDR1 is SEHNR, CDR2 FQNEAQ, per germline (reference sequence).

V gene TRBV7-8 combines with J gene TRBJ2-7; D is possibly TRBD1 (5 bases). CDR1 SGHVS and CDR2 FQNEAQ come from the germline V gene. Deletions cut 3 bases from V and 3 bases from J, with 9 bases between. The CDR3 loop spans 13 amino acids. The CDR3 nucleotides are TGTGCCAGCAGCTTCGGACAACTCTACGAGCAGTACTTC. Its translation is CASSFGQLYEQYF.